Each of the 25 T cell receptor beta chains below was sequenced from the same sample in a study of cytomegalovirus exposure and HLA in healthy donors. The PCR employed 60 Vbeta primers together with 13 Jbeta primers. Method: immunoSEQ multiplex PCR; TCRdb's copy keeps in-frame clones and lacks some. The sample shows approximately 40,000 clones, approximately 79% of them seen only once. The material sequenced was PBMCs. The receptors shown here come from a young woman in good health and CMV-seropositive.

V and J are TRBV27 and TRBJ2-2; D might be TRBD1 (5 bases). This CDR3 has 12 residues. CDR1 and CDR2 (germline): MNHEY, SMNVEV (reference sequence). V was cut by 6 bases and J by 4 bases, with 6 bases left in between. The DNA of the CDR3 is TGTGCCAGCAGACAGGTCACCGGGGAGCTGTTTTTT. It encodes CASRQVTGELFF.

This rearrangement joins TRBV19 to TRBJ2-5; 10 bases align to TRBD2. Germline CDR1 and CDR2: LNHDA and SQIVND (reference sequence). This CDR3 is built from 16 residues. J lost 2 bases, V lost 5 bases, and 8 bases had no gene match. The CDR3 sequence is CASSSSGLAIQETQYF. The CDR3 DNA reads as TGTGCCAGTAGTTCCTCGGGACTAGCGATTCAAGAGACCCAGTACTTC.

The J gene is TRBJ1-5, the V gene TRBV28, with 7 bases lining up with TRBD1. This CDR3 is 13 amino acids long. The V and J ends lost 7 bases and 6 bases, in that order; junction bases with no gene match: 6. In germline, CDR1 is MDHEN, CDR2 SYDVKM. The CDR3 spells CASMTGLRQPQHF. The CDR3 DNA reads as TGTGCCAGCATGACAGGGTTGCGTCAGCCCCAGCATTTT.

The CDR3 loop reads CASSAQTGGLETQYF. As DNA, the CDR3 is TGTGCCAGCAGCGCTCAAACAGGGGGCCTGGAGACCCAGTACTTC. The chain carries TRBV7-2 and TRBJ2-5, with TRBD1 identical over 9 bases. V shed 5 bases and J 5 bases; nucleotides not matched to a gene: 9. Germline V lookup: CDR1 SGHTA, CDR2 FQGNSA. CDR3 size: 15 residues.

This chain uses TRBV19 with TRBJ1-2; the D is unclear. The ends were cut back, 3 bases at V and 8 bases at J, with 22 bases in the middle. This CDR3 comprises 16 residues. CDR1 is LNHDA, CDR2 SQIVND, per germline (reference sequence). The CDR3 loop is CASSMSRPEGDGGYTF. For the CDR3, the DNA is TGTGCCAGTAGTATGTCTCGACCGGAGGGTGACGGGGGCTACACCTTC.

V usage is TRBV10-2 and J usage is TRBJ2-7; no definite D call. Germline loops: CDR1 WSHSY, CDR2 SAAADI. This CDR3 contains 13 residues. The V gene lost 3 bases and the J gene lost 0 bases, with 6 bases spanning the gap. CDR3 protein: CASSDGSSYEQYF. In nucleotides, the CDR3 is TGCGCCAGCAGTGATGGCAGCTCCTACGAGCAGTACTTC.

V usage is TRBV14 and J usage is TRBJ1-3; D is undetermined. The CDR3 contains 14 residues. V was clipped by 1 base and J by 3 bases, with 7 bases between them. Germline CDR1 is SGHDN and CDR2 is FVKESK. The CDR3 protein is CASSQVAFGNTIYF. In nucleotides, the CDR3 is TGTGCCAGCAGCCAAGTGGCATTTGGAAACACCATATATTTT.

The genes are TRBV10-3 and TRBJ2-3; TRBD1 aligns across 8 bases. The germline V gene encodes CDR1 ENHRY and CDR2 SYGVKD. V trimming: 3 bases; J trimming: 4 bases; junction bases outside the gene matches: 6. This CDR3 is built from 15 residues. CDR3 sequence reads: CAISDSDRVADTQYF. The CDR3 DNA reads TGTGCCATCAGTGATTCGGACAGGGTCGCAGATACGCAGTATTTT.

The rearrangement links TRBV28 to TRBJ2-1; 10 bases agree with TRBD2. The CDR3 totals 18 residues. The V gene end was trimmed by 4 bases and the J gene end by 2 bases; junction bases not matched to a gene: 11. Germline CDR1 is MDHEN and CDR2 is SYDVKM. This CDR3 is CASSSRTSGMTAYNEQFF. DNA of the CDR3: TGTGCCAGCAGTTCCCGGACTAGCGGAATGACCGCCTACAATGAGCAGTTCTTC.

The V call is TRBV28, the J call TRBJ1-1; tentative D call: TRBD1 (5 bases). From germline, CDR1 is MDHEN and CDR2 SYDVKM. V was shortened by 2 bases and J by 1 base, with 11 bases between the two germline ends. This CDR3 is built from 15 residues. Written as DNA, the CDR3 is TGTGCCAGCAGTTTACCTTTCGGACAGAACACTGAAGCTTTCTTT. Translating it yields CASSLPFGQNTEAFF.

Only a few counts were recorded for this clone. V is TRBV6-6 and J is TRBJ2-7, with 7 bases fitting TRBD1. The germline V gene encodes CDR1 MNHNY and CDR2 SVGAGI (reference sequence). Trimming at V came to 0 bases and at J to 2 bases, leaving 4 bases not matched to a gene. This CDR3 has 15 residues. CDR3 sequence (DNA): TGTGCCAGCAGTTACTCGATGGGACAGACCTACGAGCAGTACTTC. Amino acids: CASSYSMGQTYEQYF.

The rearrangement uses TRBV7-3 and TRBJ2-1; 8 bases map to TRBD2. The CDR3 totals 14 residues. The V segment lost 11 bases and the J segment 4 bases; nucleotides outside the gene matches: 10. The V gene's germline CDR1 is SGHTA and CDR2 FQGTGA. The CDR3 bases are TGTGCCTCCACGGCGGGAGGACTGTACAATGAGCAGTTCTTC. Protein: CASTAGGLYNEQFF. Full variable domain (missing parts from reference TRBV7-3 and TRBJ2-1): GAGVSQTPSNKVTEKGKYVELRCDPISGHTALYWYRQSLGQGPEFLIYFQGTGAADDSGLPNDRFFAVRPEGSVSTLKIQRTERGDSAVYLCASTAGGLYNEQFFGPGTRLTVL.

CDR3 bases: TGCAGCGTTGTGGCAGGGGGCCACTATGGCTACACCTTC. It translates to CSVVAGGHYGYTF. The chain couples TRBV29-1 to TRBJ1-2, with 8 bases lining up with TRBD1. Germline assignment: CDR1 SQVTM and CDR2 ANQGSEA. V dropped 4 bases and J dropped 3; count of bases not matched to a gene: 4. The CDR3 covers 13 residues.

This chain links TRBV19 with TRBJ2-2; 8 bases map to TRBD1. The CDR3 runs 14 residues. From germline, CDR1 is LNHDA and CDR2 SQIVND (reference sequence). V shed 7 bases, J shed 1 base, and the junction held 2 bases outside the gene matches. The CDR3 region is CASTGQGNTGELFF. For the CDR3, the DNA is TGTGCCAGTACTGGACAGGGGAACACCGGGGAGCTGTTTTTT.

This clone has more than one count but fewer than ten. The CDR3 loop is CASSLTSKTYEQYF. The CDR3 coding sequence is TGTGCCAGCAGCCTTACGAGCAAAACCTACGAGCAGTACTTC. The chain joins TRBV7-9 to TRBJ2-7; D gene ambiguous. The V gene lost 5 bases and the J gene lost 2 bases, with 13 bases spanning the gap. The CDR3 consists of 14 residues. CDR1 is SEHNR and CDR2 is FQNEAQ in the germline V gene (reference sequence).

The CDR3 bases are TGTGCCAGCGGGACAGGGCTGAGAGACATTCAGTACTTC. This sequence encodes CASGTGLRDIQYF. The rearrangement joins TRBV6-5 to TRBJ2-4; 9 positions agree with TRBD1. The CDR3 is 13 residues long. V shed 8 bases, J shed 8 bases, and the junction held 7 bases outside the gene matches. Germline CDR1 reads MNHEY; CDR2 reads SVGAGI.

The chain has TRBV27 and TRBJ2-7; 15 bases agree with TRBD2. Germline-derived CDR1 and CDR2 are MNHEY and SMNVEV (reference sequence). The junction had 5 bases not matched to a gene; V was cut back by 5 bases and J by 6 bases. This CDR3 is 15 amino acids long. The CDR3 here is CASSPLGLAGGEQYF. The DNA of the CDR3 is TGTGCCAGCAGTCCCCTGGGACTAGCGGGAGGCGAGCAGTACTTC.

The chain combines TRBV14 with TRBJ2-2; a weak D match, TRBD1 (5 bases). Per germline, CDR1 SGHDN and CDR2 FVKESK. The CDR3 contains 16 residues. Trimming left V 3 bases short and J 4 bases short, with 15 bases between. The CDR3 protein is CASSHRWTRGTGELFF. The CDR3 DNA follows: TGTGCCAGCAGCCATCGGTGGACAAGGGGCACCGGGGAGCTGTTTTTT.

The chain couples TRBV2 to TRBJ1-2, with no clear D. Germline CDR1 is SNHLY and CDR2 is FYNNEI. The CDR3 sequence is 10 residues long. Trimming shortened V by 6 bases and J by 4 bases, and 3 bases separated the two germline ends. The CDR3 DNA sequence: TGTGCCAGCAGGAGCTATGGCTACACCTTC. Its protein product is CASRSYGYTF.

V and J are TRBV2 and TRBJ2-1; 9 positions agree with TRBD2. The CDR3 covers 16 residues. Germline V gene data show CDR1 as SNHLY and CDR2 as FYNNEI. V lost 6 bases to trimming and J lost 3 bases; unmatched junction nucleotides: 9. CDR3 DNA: TGTGCCAGCAGGGAGCGACTAGCGGCAATCTACAATGAGCAGTTCTTC. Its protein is CASRERLAAIYNEQFF. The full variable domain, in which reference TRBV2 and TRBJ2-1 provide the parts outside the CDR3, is EPEVTQTPSHQVTQMGQEVILRCVPISNHLYFYWYRQILGQKVEFLVSFYNNEISEKSEIFDDQFSVERPDGSNFTLKIRSTKLEDSAMYFCASRERLAAIYNEQFFGPGTRLTVL.

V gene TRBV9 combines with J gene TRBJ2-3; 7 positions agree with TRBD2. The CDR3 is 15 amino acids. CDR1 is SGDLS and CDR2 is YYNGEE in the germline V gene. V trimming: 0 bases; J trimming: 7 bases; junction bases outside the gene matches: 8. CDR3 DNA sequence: TGTGCCAGCAGCGTAGCTAGCGGACCACCCCATACGCAGTATTTT. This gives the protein CASSVASGPPHTQYF.

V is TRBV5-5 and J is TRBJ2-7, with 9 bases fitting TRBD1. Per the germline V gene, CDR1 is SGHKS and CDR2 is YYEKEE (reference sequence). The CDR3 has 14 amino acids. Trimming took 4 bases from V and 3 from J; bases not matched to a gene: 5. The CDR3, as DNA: TGTGCCAGCAGCACCGGGACAGGGAGCTACGAGCAGTACTTC. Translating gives CASSTGTGSYEQYF. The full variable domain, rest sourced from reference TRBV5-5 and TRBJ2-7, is DAGVTQSPTHLIKTRGQQVTLRCSPISGHKSVSWYQQVLGQGPQFIFQYYEKEERGRGNFPDRFSARQFPNYSSELNVNALLLGDSALYLCASSTGTGSYEQYFGPGTRLTVT.

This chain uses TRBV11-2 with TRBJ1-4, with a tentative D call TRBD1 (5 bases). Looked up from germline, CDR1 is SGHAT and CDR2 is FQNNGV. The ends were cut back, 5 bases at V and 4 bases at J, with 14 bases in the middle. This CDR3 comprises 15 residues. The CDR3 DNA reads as TGTGCCAGCAGCCCTATCGACAGCATTAATGAAAAACTGTTTTTT. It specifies CASSPIDSINEKLFF.

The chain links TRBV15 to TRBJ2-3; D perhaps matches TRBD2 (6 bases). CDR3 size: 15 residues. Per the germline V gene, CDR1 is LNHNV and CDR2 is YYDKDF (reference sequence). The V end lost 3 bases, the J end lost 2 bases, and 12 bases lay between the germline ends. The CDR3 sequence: CATSRDGRITDTQYF. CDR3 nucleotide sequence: TGTGCCACCAGCAGGGACGGGAGAATCACAGATACGCAGTATTTT.

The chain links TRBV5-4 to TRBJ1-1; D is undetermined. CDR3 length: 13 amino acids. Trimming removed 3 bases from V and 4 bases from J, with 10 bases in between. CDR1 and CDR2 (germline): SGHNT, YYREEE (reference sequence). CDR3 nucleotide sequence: TGTGCCAGCAGCTCCATGGTGAGCACTGAAGCTTTCTTT. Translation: CASSSMVSTEAFF.